The 16 T cell receptor beta chains below were found in one sample sequenced in a study of T-cell memory formation after mild COVID-19 (dated by TCRdb to about 2021). Library construction relied on 5' RACE. Reads for this sample came from an Illumina NovaSeq 6000. The public reads were run again by TCRdb, first through fastp at Q25 and then through MiXCR, and only productive beta chains were kept. Rows merge per CDR3 protein into single entries with the most common DNA and genes. This sample gives approximately 240,000 distinct CDR3 sequences in total; about 15% of them show up just once. Approximately 3.4% of the sample goes to the ten largest clones. The sequencing sample was made of PBMCs or a T cell subset sorted from them (not recorded which). The receptors come from a man aged 18 to 30 who had mild COVID-19 (a few samples of this study predate the infection). The sample titles of this study are shuffled in the database, so cell type and time point are left out; the donor was told from shared clones.

Only a few counts were recorded for this clonotype. J is TRBJ1-4 and V is TRBV5-5; D is unclear. V was cut by 7 bases and J by 3 bases, with 19 bases left in between. Germline CDR1 and CDR2: SGHKS and YYEKEE (reference sequence). The CDR3 runs 16 residues. The CDR3 DNA reads TGTGCCAGCTCCCACCGGGGTTCGGCGGCTAATGAAAAACTGTTTTTT. Translated, it gives CASSHRGSAANEKLFF.

The chain is built from TRBV15 and TRBJ1-2, with D perhaps matching TRBD1 (5 bases). The CDR3 is 15 residues long. The germline V and J ends were trimmed by 4 bases and 8 bases, with 20 bases remaining between them. Looked up from germline, CDR1 is LNHNV and CDR2 is YYDKDF (reference sequence). The chain's CDR3 is CATSISLGDAYGYTF. The CDR3 DNA reads as TGTGCCACCAGCATTTCGCTTGGGGACGCCTACGGCTACACCTTC. The full variable domain, its missing parts supplied by reference TRBV15 and TRBJ1-2, is DAMVIQNPRYQVTQFGKPVTLSCSQTLNHNVMYWYQQKSSQAPKLLFHYYDKDFNNEADTPDNFQSRRPNTSFCFLDIRSPGLGDTAMYLCATSISLGDAYGYTFGSGTRLTVV.

This clonotype was seen a single time. The chain is built from TRBV7-6 and TRBJ2-2; D not certain. The CDR3 runs 16 residues. The V gene's germline CDR1 is SGHVS and CDR2 FNYEAQ. Trimming cost V 5 bases and J 2 bases, with 15 bases left between them. CDR3 DNA: TGTGCCAGCAGCCGTAGACAACTACTAAACACCGGGGAGCTGTTTTTT. Translating gives CASSRRQLLNTGELFF.

This clonotype has a handful of counts. J is TRBJ1-5 and V is TRBV10-3; TRBD1 matches 8 bases. Germline V gene sequence: CDR1 ENHRY, CDR2 SYGVKD. V lost 4 bases to trimming and J lost 6 bases; unmatched junction nucleotides: 5. The CDR3 loop spans 14 amino acids. The CDR3 loop is CAISVSGGFQPQHF. Here the CDR3 DNA reads TGTGCCATCAGTGTTTCAGGGGGCTTTCAGCCCCAGCATTTT.

The chain recombines TRBV30 with TRBJ2-5; no clear D gene. V was pared by 3 bases and J by 2 bases, with 13 bases between. Per the germline V gene, CDR1 is GTSNPN and CDR2 is SVGIG (reference sequence). CDR3 length: 14 residues. The CDR3: CAWSPQMPQETQYF. DNA of the CDR3: TGTGCCTGGAGCCCTCAGATGCCTCAAGAGACCCAGTACTTC.

This chain connects TRBV4-2 to TRBJ1-2; possibly TRBD1 for D (5 bases). Per the germline V gene, CDR1 is LGHNA and CDR2 is YNFKEQ. The CDR3 contains 15 residues. V lost 3 bases and J 7 bases, leaving 18 bases between the germline ends. The CDR3 region has the DNA TGTGCCAGCAGCCAGCTGACACCTGGTCAGGGTGGCTACACCTTC. Its translation is CASSQLTPGQGGYTF.

This clonotype was seen a few times. This rearrangement joins TRBV7-2 to TRBJ2-3; either TRBD1 or TRBD2 may supply D (5 bases each). The CDR3 has 16 amino acids. Germline CDR1 and CDR2: SGHTA and FQGNSA. V lost 1 base, J lost 0 bases, and 11 bases lay in between. The CDR3 region has the DNA TGTGCCAGCAGCTTAGGGGGACGGTCTAGCACAGATACGCAGTATTTT. Amino acid sequence: CASSLGGRSSTDTQYF.

V and J are TRBV5-1 and TRBJ1-1; 7 nucleotides match TRBD1. Germline lookup yields CDR1 SGHRS and CDR2 YFSETQ. V dropped 4 bases and J dropped 9; count of bases not matched to a gene: 6. The CDR3 is 12 amino acids. The CDR3 DNA reads TGCGCCAGCAGCAAGGACAGGCGGCAAGCTTTCTTT. Protein: CASSKDRRQAFF.

The chain links TRBV24-1 to TRBJ1-2; the D gene is possibly TRBD1 (5 bases). The CDR3 consists of 18 residues. Germline values: CDR1 KGHDR, CDR2 SFDVKD. Deletions cut 8 bases from V and 8 bases from J, with 32 bases between. This CDR3 is CATTVISPGRGTDWGYTF. The CDR3 DNA follows: TGTGCCACCACTGTGATTTCTCCCGGTCGGGGGACGGACTGGGGCTACACCTTC.

The chain combines TRBV19 with TRBJ2-1, with TRBD2 identical over 8 bases. With 6 bases clipped from V and 8 bases from J, the junction kept 9 bases outside the gene matches. The CDR3 contains 14 residues. Germline loops: CDR1 LNHDA, CDR2 SQIVND (reference sequence). For the CDR3, the DNA is TGTGCCAGTAGGAGACTTAGCGGGGCACATGAGCAGTTCTTC. It specifies CASRRLSGAHEQFF.

The CDR3 spells CSARAGLNTEAFF. For the CDR3, the DNA is TGCAGTGCTAGAGCGGGGTTGAACACTGAAGCTTTCTTT. V gene TRBV20-1 combines with J gene TRBJ1-1; unclear D gene. Germline V gene sequence: CDR1 DFQATT, CDR2 SNEGSKA (reference sequence). The V end was cut by 1 base, the J end by 0 bases, with 6 bases between. The CDR3 contains 13 residues.

A few counts support this clonotype. The J gene is TRBJ1-1, the V gene TRBV5-1; 7 bases map to TRBD1. Germline values: CDR1 SGHRS, CDR2 YFSETQ. The CDR3 length is 13 residues. Unmatched junction bases numbered 3, after V lost 6 bases and J lost 1 base. CDR3 protein: CASKPGGNTEAFF. DNA of the CDR3: TGCGCCAGCAAGCCAGGGGGGAACACTGAAGCTTTCTTT.

CDR3 loop: CSASVGREAFF. CDR3 bases: TGCAGTGCTAGTGTAGGACGTGAAGCTTTCTTT. The V call is TRBV20-1, the J call TRBJ1-1; D unresolved. The CDR3 spans 11 residues. CDR1 and CDR2 from the germline V gene are DFQATT and SNEGSKA (reference sequence). Trimming shortened V by 3 bases and J by 7 bases, and 9 bases separated the two germline ends.

Many counts were recorded for this clonotype. The gene calls are TRBV4-3 and TRBJ2-1, with 10 bases aligning to TRBD2. Germline V gene sequence: CDR1 LGHNA, CDR2 YSLEER. This CDR3 region has 14 residues. Unmatched junction bases numbered 3, after V lost 0 bases and J lost 10 bases. CDR3 in amino acids: CASSQEPSGGEQFF. The CDR3 DNA reads TGCGCCAGCAGCCAAGAGCCTAGCGGGGGAGAGCAGTTCTTC.

V gene TRBV20-1 combines with J gene TRBJ2-2; D may be TRBD2 (5 bases). The CDR3 is 13 amino acids. The ends were cut back, 5 bases at V and 4 bases at J, with 11 bases in the middle. Germline values: CDR1 DFQATT, CDR2 SNEGSKA (reference sequence). Here the CDR3 DNA reads TGCAGTGCTCTCGAGGGTTGCACCGGGGAGCTGTTTTTT. Translating it yields CSALEGCTGELFF.

V gene TRBV9 combines with J gene TRBJ1-1; tentative D call: TRBD1 (5 bases). Germline V CDR1 and CDR2: SGDLS, YYNGEE. V dropped 4 bases and J dropped 1 base, with 11 bases sitting between them. This CDR3 region has 14 residues. CDR3 nucleotides: TGTGCCAGCAGCCCTCAGACAGAGAACACTGAAGCTTTCTTT. It encodes CASSPQTENTEAFF. Filled out from reference TRBV9 and TRBJ1-1, the complete variable domain reads DSGVTQTPKHLITATGQRVTLRCSPRSGDLSVYWYQQSLDQGLQFLIQYYNGEERAKGNILERFSAQQFPDLHSELNLSSLELGDSALYFCASSPQTENTEAFFGQGTRLTVV.